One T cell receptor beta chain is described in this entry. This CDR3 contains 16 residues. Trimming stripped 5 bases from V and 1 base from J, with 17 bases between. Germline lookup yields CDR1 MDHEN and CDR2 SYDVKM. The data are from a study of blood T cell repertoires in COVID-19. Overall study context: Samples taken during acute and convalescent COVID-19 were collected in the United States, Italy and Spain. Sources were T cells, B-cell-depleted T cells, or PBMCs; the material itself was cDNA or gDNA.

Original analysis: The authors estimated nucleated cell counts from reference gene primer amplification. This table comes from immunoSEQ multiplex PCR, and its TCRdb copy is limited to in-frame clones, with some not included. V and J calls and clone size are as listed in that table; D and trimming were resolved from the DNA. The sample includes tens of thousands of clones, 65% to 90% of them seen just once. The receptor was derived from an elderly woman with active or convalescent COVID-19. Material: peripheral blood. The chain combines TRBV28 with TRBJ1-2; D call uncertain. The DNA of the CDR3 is TGTGCCAGCAGTAACCCTTCCCGGGGTCGTAACTATGGCTACACCTTC. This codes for CASSNPSRGRNYGYTF.